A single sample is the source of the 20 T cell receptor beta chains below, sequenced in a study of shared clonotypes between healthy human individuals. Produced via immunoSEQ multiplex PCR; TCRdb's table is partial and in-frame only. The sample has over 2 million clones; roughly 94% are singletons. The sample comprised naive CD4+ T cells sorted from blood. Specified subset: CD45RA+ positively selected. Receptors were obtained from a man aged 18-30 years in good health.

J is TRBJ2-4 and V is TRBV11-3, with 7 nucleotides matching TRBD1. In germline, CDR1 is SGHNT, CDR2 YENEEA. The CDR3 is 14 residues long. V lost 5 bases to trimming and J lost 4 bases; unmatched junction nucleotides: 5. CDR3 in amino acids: CASSQGGSKNIQYF. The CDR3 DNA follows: TGTGCCAGCAGCCAAGGGGGCAGTAAAAACATTCAGTACTTC.

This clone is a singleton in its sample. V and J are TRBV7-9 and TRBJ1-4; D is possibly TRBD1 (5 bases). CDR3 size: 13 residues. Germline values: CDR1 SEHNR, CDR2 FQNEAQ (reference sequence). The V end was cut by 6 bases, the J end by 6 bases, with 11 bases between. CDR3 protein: CASRLGTHEKLFF. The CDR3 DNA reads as TGTGCCAGCAGGTTGGGGACGCATGAAAAACTGTTTTTT.

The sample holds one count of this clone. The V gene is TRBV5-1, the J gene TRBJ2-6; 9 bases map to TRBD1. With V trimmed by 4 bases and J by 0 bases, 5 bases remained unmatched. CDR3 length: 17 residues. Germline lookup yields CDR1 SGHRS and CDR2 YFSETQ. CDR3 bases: TGCGCCAGCAGCCCCGGGACAGGGTACTCTGGGGCCAACGTCCTGACTTTC. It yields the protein CASSPGTGYSGANVLTF.

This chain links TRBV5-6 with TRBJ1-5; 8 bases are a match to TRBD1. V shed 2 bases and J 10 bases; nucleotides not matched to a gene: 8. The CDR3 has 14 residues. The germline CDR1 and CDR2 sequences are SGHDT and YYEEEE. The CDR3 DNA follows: TGTGCCAGCAGCTTAGGACAGGGAAATTACCCCCAGCATTTT. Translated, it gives CASSLGQGNYPQHF.

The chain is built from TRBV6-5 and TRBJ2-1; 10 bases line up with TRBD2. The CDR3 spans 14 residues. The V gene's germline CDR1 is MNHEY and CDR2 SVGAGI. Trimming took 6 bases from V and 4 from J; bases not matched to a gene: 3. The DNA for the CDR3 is TGTGCCAGCAGCGGACTAGCGGTTTACAATGAGCAGTTCTTC. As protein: CASSGLAVYNEQFF.

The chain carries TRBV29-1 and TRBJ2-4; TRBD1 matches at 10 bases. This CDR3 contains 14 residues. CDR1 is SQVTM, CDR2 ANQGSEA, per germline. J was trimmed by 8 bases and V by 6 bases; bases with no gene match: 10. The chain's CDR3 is CSVATGTGVDIQYF. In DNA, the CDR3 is TGCAGCGTAGCCACCGGGACAGGGGTTGACATTCAGTACTTC.

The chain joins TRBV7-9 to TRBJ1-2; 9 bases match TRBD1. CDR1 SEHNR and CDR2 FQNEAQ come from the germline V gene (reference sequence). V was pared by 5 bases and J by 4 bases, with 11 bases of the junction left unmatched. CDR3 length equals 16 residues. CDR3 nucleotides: TGTGCCAGCAGCCCCGCTGGACAGGGGCGCCTCTATGGCTACACCTTC. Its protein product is CASSPAGQGRLYGYTF.

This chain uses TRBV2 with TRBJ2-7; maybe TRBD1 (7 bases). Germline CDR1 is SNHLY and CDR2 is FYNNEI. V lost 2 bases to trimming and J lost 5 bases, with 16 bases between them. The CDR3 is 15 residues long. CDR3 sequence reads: CASSERQGLINEQYF. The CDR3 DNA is TGTGCCAGCAGTGAAAGACAGGGACTGATCAACGAGCAGTACTTC. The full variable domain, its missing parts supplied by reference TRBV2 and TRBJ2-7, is EPEVTQTPSHQVTQMGQEVILRCVPISNHLYFYWYRQILGQKVEFLVSFYNNEISEKSEIFDDQFSVERPDGSNFTLKIRSTKLEDSAMYFCASSERQGLINEQYFGPGTRLTVT.

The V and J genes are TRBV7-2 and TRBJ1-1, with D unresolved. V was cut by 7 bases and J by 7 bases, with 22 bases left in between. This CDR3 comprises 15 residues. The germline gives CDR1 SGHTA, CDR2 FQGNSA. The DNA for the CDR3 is TGTGCCAGCACCAAGGCCCGCGTTGGTTATGGTGAAGCTTTCTTT. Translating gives CASTKARVGYGEAFF.

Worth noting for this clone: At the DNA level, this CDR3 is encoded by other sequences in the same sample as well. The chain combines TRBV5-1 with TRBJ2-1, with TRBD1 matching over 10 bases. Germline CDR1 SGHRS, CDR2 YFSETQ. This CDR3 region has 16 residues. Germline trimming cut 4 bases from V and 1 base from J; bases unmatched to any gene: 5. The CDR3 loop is CASSARQGASYNEQFF. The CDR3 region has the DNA TGCGCCAGCAGCGCCCGACAGGGGGCTTCCTACAATGAGCAGTTCTTC.

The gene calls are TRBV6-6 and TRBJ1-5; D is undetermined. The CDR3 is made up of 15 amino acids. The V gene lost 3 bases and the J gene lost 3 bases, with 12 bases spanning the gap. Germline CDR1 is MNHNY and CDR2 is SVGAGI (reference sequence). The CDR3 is CASSYVADNNQPQHF. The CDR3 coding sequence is TGTGCCAGCAGTTATGTAGCGGATAACAATCAGCCCCAGCATTTT.

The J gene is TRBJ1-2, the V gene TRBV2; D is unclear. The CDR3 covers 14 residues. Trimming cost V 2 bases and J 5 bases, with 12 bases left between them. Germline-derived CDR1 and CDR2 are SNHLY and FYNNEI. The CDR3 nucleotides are TGTGCCAGCAGTGAAAGGGTCAGCTTTTATGGCTACACCTTC. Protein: CASSERVSFYGYTF.

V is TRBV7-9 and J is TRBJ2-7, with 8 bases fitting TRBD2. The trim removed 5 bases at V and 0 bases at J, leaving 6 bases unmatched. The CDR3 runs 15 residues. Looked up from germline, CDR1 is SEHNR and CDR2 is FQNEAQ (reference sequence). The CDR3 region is CASSREGLSSYEQYF. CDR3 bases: TGTGCCAGCAGCCGGGAGGGGCTTAGCTCCTACGAGCAGTACTTC.

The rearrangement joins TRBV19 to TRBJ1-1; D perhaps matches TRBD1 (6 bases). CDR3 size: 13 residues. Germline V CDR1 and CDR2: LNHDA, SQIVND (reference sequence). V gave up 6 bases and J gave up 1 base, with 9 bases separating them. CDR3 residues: CASRATGNTEAFF. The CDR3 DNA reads TGTGCCAGTAGGGCGACAGGGAACACTGAAGCTTTCTTT.

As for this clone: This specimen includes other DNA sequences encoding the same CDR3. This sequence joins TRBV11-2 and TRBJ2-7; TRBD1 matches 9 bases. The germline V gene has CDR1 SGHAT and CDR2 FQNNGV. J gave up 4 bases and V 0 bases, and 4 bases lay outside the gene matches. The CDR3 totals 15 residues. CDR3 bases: TGTGCCAGCAGCTTAGATGGGGGACAGGGATACGAGCAGTACTTC. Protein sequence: CASSLDGGQGYEQYF.

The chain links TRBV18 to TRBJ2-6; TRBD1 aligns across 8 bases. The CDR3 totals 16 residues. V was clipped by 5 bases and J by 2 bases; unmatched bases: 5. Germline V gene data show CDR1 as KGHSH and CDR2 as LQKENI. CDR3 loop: CASSTGQAPGANVLTF. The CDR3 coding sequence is TGTGCCAGCTCAACGGGACAGGCTCCTGGGGCCAACGTCCTGACTTTC.

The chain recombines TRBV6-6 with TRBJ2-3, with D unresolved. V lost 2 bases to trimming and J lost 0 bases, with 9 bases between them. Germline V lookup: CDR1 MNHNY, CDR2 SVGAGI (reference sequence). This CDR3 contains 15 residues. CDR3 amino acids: CASSYHNPSTDTQYF. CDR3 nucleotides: TGTGCCAGCAGTTACCATAATCCTAGCACAGATACGCAGTATTTT.

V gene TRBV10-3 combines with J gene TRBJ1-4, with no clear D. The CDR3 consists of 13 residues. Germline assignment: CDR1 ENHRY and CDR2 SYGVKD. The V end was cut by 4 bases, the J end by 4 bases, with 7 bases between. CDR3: CAISAGNNEKLFF. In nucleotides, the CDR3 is TGTGCCATCAGTGCTGGGAATAATGAAAAACTGTTTTTT.

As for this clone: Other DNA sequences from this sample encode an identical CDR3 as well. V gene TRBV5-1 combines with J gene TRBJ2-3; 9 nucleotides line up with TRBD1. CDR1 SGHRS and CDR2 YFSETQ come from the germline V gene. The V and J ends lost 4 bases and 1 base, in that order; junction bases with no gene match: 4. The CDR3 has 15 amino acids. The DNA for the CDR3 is TGCGCCAGCAGCCCGCGACAGGGGGGCACAGATACGCAGTATTTT. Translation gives CASSPRQGGTDTQYF.

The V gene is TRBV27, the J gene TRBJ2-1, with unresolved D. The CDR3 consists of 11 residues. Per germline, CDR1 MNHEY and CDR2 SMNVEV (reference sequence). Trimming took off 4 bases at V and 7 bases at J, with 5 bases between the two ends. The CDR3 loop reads CASSWRNEQFF. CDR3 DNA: TGTGCCAGCAGTTGGCGGAATGAGCAGTTCTTC.